What follows describes a single TCR beta chain. The entry originates in a study of early T cells in non-severe SARS-CoV-2 infection. Study-wide background: Sequencing input comprised bulk RNA from unsorted whole blood; chain pairing was not available.

Attachment of unique molecular identifiers was made to individual cDNA molecules. TCRdb called the 5' RACE reads again in MiXCR, with one record for every CDR3 protein. The table includes some 41,000 distinct CDR3 sequences, about 5.3% detected once. This CDR3 spans 14 amino acids. V gave up 6 bases and J gave up 0 bases; unmatched junction bases: 4. The rearrangement uses TRBV12-3 or TRBV12-4 and TRBJ1-1; 7 bases line up with TRBD1. The TCR sequence derives from an adult who was a healthcare worker with PCR-confirmed SARS-CoV-2 infection or an uninfected control (not recorded which). Sequencing was carried out using whole blood. CDR3 sequence (DNA): TGTGCCAGCAGATGGACAGGTCTGAACACTGAAGCTTTCTTT. Amino acids: CASRWTGLNTEAFF.